Only one count was recorded for the clone carrying this TCR beta chain. The sample belongs to a study of control samples from healthy donors and cancer patients. Measured with immunoSEQ multiplex PCR; TCRdb has only the in-frame clones, and not every one. The table shows about 150,000 clones, with just under 95% occurring only once. The material sequenced was PBMCs. The clonotype comes from a man in his sixties with colorectal cancer.

CDR3 nucleotides: TGTGCCAGCCGACTAGCGGGGGAGACCCAGTACTTC. This codes for CASRLAGETQYF. The gene calls are TRBV12-3 or TRBV12-4 and TRBJ2-5; 11 bases agree with TRBD2. V lost 8 bases to trimming and J lost 5 bases; unmatched junction nucleotides: 1. The CDR3 consists of 12 residues.